A selection of T cell receptor beta chains follows, all from one sample in a study of T cells after yellow fever vaccination. One entry per CDR3 protein results from TCRdb running MiXCR on the 5' RACE reads. In the table there are more than 350,000 distinct CDR3 sequences, 11% of which are singletons. The sample here was PBMCs, taken on the day of the first yellow fever vaccination. These receptors were collected from a man aged 18 to 29 who received the YFV17D yellow fever vaccine. CDR3s include the opening cysteine and the closing phenylalanine or tryptophan. The order of the fields is D gene, V gene, clone size, J gene, CDR3 DNA, CDR3 protein. The D gene is left open where the match is weak. Rows give clone size only sometimes, using once, few, many, or a class for an expanded clone.

d_gene: -
v_gene: TRBV10-3
abundance: many
j_gene: TRBJ2-7
CDR3nt: TGTGCCATCAGAGCAGATACCTACGAGCAGTACTTC
CDR3aa: CAIRADTYEQYF

d_gene: TRBD1
v_gene: TRBV7-2
abundance: -
j_gene: TRBJ1-2
CDR3nt: TGTGCCAGCAGCTTTAACAGGGGAGATGGCTACACCTTC
CDR3aa: CASSFNRGDGYTF

d_gene: -
v_gene: TRBV12-3/TRBV12-4
abundance: many
j_gene: TRBJ1-5
CDR3nt: TGTGCCAGCAGTTTAGGACAGTTGAGAGGTCAGCCCCAGCATTTT
CDR3aa: CASSLGQLRGQPQHF

d_gene: TRBD2
v_gene: TRBV6-2/TRBV6-3
abundance: -
j_gene: TRBJ2-7
CDR3nt: TGTGCCAGCACCCATACCCAGCGGGGCTCCTACGAGCAGTACTTC
CDR3aa: CASTHTQRGSYEQYF

d_gene: -
v_gene: TRBV6-2/TRBV6-3
abundance: few
j_gene: TRBJ1-1
CDR3nt: TGTGCCAGCAGTTCGGTCTTGGTAACTGAAGCTTTCTTT
CDR3aa: CASSSVLVTEAFF

d_gene: -
v_gene: TRBV12-3/TRBV12-4
abundance: few
j_gene: TRBJ1-5
CDR3nt: TGTGCCAGCAGACAGCAGAGCACTCCCCATCAGCCCCAGCATTTT
CDR3aa: CASRQQSTPHQPQHF

d_gene: -
v_gene: TRBV27
abundance: few
j_gene: TRBJ2-7
CDR3nt: TGTGCCAGCAGTTTATCGTATAGGACAGTCTCCTACGAGCAGTACTTC
CDR3aa: CASSLSYRTVSYEQYF

d_gene: -
v_gene: TRBV7-7
abundance: -
j_gene: TRBJ1-1
CDR3nt: TGTGCCAGCAGCTTGTCCGCCTGTGAAGCTTTCTTT
CDR3aa: CASSLSACEAFF

d_gene: TRBD2
v_gene: TRBV7-9
abundance: many
j_gene: TRBJ2-1
CDR3nt: TGTGCCAGCAGCCCCCGGGGGGGCCGATACAATGAGCAGTTCTTC
CDR3aa: CASSPRGGRYNEQFF

d_gene: TRBD2
v_gene: TRBV20-1
abundance: -
j_gene: TRBJ2-5
CDR3nt: TGCAGTGCCCCAGACGGGGGGGGCCGCGAGACCCAGTACTTC
CDR3aa: CSAPDGGGRETQYF

d_gene: TRBD2
v_gene: TRBV12-3/TRBV12-4
abundance: few
j_gene: TRBJ2-2
CDR3nt: TGTGCCAGCAGTTTAGGGCCAGCGGGGGGGCCAGGGGAGCTGTTTTTT
CDR3aa: CASSLGPAGGPGELFF

d_gene: TRBD2
v_gene: TRBV19
abundance: few
j_gene: TRBJ2-1
CDR3nt: TGTGCCAGTAGCCGACTAGCGGGGGGGGAGCAGTTCTTC
CDR3aa: CASSRLAGGEQFF

d_gene: -
v_gene: TRBV4-3
abundance: -
j_gene: TRBJ2-7
CDR3nt: TGCGCCAGCAGCCAAGAAGACTCAACCTACGAGCAGTACTTC
CDR3aa: CASSQEDSTYEQYF

d_gene: -
v_gene: TRBV6-1
abundance: many
j_gene: TRBJ2-1
CDR3nt: TGTGCCAGCAGTGAAGCGCTCCTTGGTGAGCAGTTCTTC
CDR3aa: CASSEALLGEQFF

d_gene: TRBD1
v_gene: TRBV4-1
abundance: -
j_gene: TRBJ2-7
CDR3nt: TGCGCCAGCAGCCAAGAAGTGGGGACAGGGGGCTCCTACGAGCAGTACTTC
CDR3aa: CASSQEVGTGGSYEQYF

d_gene: -
v_gene: TRBV19
abundance: -
j_gene: TRBJ2-3
CDR3nt: TGTGCCAGTAGCGGGCCCGGCAGGGACCTTTATCATACGCAGTATTTT
CDR3aa: CASSGPGRDLYHTQYF

d_gene: -
v_gene: TRBV3-1
abundance: few
j_gene: TRBJ1-3
CDR3nt: TGTGCCAGCAGCGGGAGCAATTCTGGAAACACCATATATTTT
CDR3aa: CASSGSNSGNTIYF

d_gene: -
v_gene: TRBV27
abundance: -
j_gene: TRBJ1-2
CDR3nt: TGTGCCAGCAGCCCAGACGAGGGCTACTATGGCTACACCTTC
CDR3aa: CASSPDEGYYGYTF

d_gene: -
v_gene: TRBV2
abundance: -
j_gene: TRBJ2-3
CDR3nt: TGTGCCAGCCGGGACCCCCGAGGGTGGGGTACGCAGTATTTT
CDR3aa: CASRDPRGWGTQYF

d_gene: -
v_gene: TRBV12-3/TRBV12-4
abundance: -
j_gene: TRBJ2-7
CDR3nt: TGTGCCAGCACCCGGGACGGACAGTTCTACGAGCAGTACTTC
CDR3aa: CASTRDGQFYEQYF

d_gene: -
v_gene: TRBV9
abundance: -
j_gene: TRBJ2-5
CDR3nt: TGTGCCAGCAGCCTCGGACCCCTAGAGACCCAGTACTTC
CDR3aa: CASSLGPLETQYF

d_gene: -
v_gene: TRBV5-1
abundance: -
j_gene: TRBJ2-1
CDR3nt: TGCGCCAGCAGCAGGAGGGCGGGACCCTACAATGAGCAGTTCTTC
CDR3aa: CASSRRAGPYNEQFF

d_gene: -
v_gene: TRBV14
abundance: many
j_gene: TRBJ2-2
CDR3nt: TGTGCCAGCAGCCAAGTTGCCACCGGGGAGCTGTTTTTT
CDR3aa: CASSQVATGELFF

d_gene: -
v_gene: TRBV6-1
abundance: -
j_gene: TRBJ2-6
CDR3nt: TGTGCCAGCAGACTGCAGGGATCTGGGGCCAACGTCCTGACTTTC
CDR3aa: CASRLQGSGANVLTF

d_gene: -
v_gene: TRBV19
abundance: few
j_gene: TRBJ2-4
CDR3nt: TGTGCCAGTAGCAATACCACAGGTTCCTCCCGGGCCAAAAACATTCAGTACTTC
CDR3aa: CASSNTTGSSRAKNIQYF

d_gene: -
v_gene: TRBV5-1
abundance: few
j_gene: TRBJ1-6
CDR3nt: TGCGCCAGCAGCTCGCGCCCCGGGACCGATAATTCACCCCTCCACTTT
CDR3aa: CASSSRPGTDNSPLHF